The source of this TCR beta chain is a study of early T cells in non-severe SARS-CoV-2 infection. TCRdb redid the calling of the 5' RACE reads with MiXCR, one entry per CDR3 protein. The sample records 97,000 or so distinct CDR3 sequences, 9.5% to 11% being singletons. CDR3 size: 15 residues. Germline V gives CDR1 ENHRY, CDR2 SYGVKD. The V and J ends lost 0 bases and 4 bases respectively, with 13 bases between them. The rearrangement joins TRBV10-3 to TRBJ2-7; D uncertain. This TCR was sampled from an adult who was a healthcare worker with PCR-confirmed SARS-CoV-2 infection or an uninfected control (not recorded which). The starting material was whole blood, obtained at baseline. Here the CDR3 reads CAISESPGPRYEQYF. CDR3 nucleotides: TGTGCCATCAGTGAGTCCCCCGGCCCCCGGTACGAGCAGTACTTC.